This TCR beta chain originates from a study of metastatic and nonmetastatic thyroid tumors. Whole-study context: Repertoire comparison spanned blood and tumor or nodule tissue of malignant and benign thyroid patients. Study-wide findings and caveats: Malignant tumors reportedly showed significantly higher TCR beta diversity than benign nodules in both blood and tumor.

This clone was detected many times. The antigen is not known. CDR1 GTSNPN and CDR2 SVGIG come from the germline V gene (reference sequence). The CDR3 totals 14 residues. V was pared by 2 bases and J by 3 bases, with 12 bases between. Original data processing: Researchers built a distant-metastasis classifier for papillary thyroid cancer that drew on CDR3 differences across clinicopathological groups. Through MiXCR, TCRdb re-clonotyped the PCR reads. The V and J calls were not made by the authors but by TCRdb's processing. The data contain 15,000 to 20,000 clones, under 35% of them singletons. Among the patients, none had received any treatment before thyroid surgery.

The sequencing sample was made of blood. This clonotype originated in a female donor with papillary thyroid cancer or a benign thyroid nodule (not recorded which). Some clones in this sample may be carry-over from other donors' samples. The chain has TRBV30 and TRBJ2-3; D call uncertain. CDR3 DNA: TGTGCCTGGAGTCGGATTCGGAAGACAGATACGCAGTATTTT. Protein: CAWSRIRKTDTQYF.